This T cell receptor beta chain was found in a study of T cell responses to AZD1222 COVID-19 vaccine. CDR3 length equals 14 residues. Trimming stripped 3 bases from V and 9 bases from J, with 12 bases between. The V gene's germline CDR1 is MDHEN and CDR2 SYDVKM. Using immunoSEQ multiplex PCR, the repertoire was profiled, and TCRdb retains in-frame clones only, with some absent. The table records over 150,000 clones, over 85% of them present only once. The sequences come from peripheral blood, collected on day 0 of AZD1222 vaccination. This TCR derives from an adult in good health. The chain couples TRBV28 to TRBJ1-6; D remains ambiguous. The CDR3: CASSLNSRSSPLHF. For the CDR3, the DNA is TGTGCCAGCAGTTTGAATAGTAGATCTTCACCCCTCCACTTT.